These 5 T cell receptor beta chains were sequenced from one sample in a study of blood T cell repertoires in COVID-19. The assay was immunoSEQ multiplex PCR, and TCRdb's table has in-frame clones only and misses some. This repertoire shows approximately 300,000 clones, around 90% found once; its top ten account for approximately 7.5%. Sequencing used peripheral blood. The origin of the receptors is a woman between 25 and 40 years old with COVID-19, enrolled during active disease.

This clone was detected a few times. The rearrangement uses TRBV27 and TRBJ2-7, with a tentative D call TRBD1 (6 bases). The V gene lost 5 bases and the J gene lost 2 bases, with 16 bases spanning the gap. CDR1 MNHEY and CDR2 SMNVEV come from the germline V gene (reference sequence). There are 15 residues in the CDR3. The CDR3 here is CASSKQDSLPYEQYF. In nucleotides, the CDR3 is TGTGCCAGCAGTAAACAGGACAGCCTACCCTACGAGCAGTACTTC.

The V call is TRBV9, the J call TRBJ2-1; a weak D match, TRBD1 (7 bases). CDR1 is SGDLS, CDR2 YYNGEE, per germline. V was clipped by 3 bases and J by 8 bases, with 21 bases between them. The CDR3 runs to 16 residues. The CDR3, as DNA: TGTGCCAGCAGCGGATGGGGGGACAGTAGTTTTGATGAGCAGTTCTTC. Protein sequence: CASSGWGDSSFDEQFF.

This clone was detected only once. The chain links TRBV10-2 to TRBJ2-7, with D perhaps matching TRBD2 (6 bases). V lost 2 bases and J lost 4, with 18 bases in between. The CDR3 loop spans 16 amino acids. The germline gives CDR1 WSHSY, CDR2 SAAADI. The CDR3 loop is CASSEIWDSLGYEQYF. Written as DNA, the CDR3 is TGCGCCAGCAGTGAGATTTGGGACTCCCTTGGGTACGAGCAGTACTTC.

The J gene is TRBJ1-6, the V gene TRBV5-1, with 8 bases aligning to TRBD1. There are 14 residues in the CDR3. V shed 4 bases and J 10 bases; nucleotides not matched to a gene: 7. The V gene's germline CDR1 is SGHRS and CDR2 YFSETQ. CDR3 coding DNA: TGCGCCAGCAGCAGAGGACAGGGAAGCTCACCCCTCCACTTT. Encoded protein: CASSRGQGSSPLHF.

V is TRBV7-2 and J is TRBJ2-1, with unresolved D. V dropped 0 bases and J dropped 4 bases, with 10 bases sitting between them. The germline V gene has CDR1 SGHTA and CDR2 FQGNSA. The CDR3 is 15 residues long. CDR3 coding DNA: TGTGCCAGCAGCTTAGCGGTGAGCCAATACAATGAGCAGTTCTTC. Its translation: CASSLAVSQYNEQFF.